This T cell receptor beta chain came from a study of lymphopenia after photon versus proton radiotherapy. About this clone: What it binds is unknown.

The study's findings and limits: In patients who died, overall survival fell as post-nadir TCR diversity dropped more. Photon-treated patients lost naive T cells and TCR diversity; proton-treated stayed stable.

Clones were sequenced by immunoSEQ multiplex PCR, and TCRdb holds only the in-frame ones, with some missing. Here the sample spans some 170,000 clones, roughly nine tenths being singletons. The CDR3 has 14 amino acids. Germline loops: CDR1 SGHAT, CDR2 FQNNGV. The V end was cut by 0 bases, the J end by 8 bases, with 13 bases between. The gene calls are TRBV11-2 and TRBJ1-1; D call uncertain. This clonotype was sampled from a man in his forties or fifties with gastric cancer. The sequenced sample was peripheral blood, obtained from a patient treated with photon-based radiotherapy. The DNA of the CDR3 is TGTGCCAGCAGCTTAGATTTGGCACGCCTCGAAGCTTTCTTT. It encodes CASSLDLARLEAFF.